The rows below give T cell receptor beta chains drawn from one sample of a study of OX40 agonist ivuxolimab in advanced cancers. The assay was immunoSEQ multiplex PCR, and TCRdb's table has in-frame clones only and misses some. Altogether about 20,000 clones are present, 83% being singletons, with the ten largest covering around a fifth. Sequenced material: CD4+ or CD8+ T cells sorted from blood, taken in a trial of the OX40 agonist ivuxolimab. The receptors here all came from an adult with an advanced solid tumor such as melanoma, head and neck, liver or kidney cancer. Each CDR3 is given with its conserved first and last residue. The D gene is left open where the match is weak. Part of the rows lack a size; the others show once, few, many or a class for expanded clones.

CDR3nt: TGTGCCAGCTCACCACGGGGGGATGAGCAGTTCTTC
CDR3aa: CASSPRGDEQFF
v_gene: TRBV18
d_gene: NA
abundance: NA
j_gene: TRBJ2-1
len: 12

CDR3nt: TGTGCCAGCTCACCATCCACAGGGGGCACATACGAGCAGTACTTC
CDR3aa: CASSPSTGGTYEQYF
v_gene: TRBV18
d_gene: TRBD1
abundance: NA
j_gene: TRBJ2-7
len: 15

CDR3nt: TGTGCCAGCAGTTCGAACTTGGGGGCTGAAGCTTTCTTT
CDR3aa: CASSSNLGAEAFF
v_gene: TRBV6-5
d_gene: NA
abundance: once
j_gene: TRBJ1-1
len: 13

CDR3nt: TGTGCCAGCAGCTTAGTGGTCGAGGGAACTGAAGCTTTCTTT
CDR3aa: CASSLVVEGTEAFF
v_gene: TRBV7-9
d_gene: NA
abundance: NA
j_gene: TRBJ1-1
len: 14

CDR3nt: TGTGCCAGCAGTTGGGAGGCTAGCGGACCCTACGAGCAGTACTTC
CDR3aa: CASSWEASGPYEQYF
v_gene: TRBV28
d_gene: TRBD2
abundance: NA
j_gene: TRBJ2-7
len: 15

CDR3nt: TGCGCCAGCAGCCTTCGGGACAGGCAGTACTTC
CDR3aa: CASSLRDRQYF
v_gene: TRBV5-1
d_gene: TRBD1
abundance: NA
j_gene: TRBJ2-4
len: 11

CDR3nt: TGTGCCAGCAGTGTTTGGGGGCAGGATGAAAAACTGTTTTTT
CDR3aa: CASSVWGQDEKLFF
v_gene: TRBV2
d_gene: NA
abundance: few
j_gene: TRBJ1-4
len: 14

CDR3nt: TGCGCCAGCGGCAAGCCCGAGGGACCCCTGGGAGAGACCCAGTACTTC
CDR3aa: CASGKPEGPLGETQYF
v_gene: TRBV5-1
d_gene: NA
abundance: NA
j_gene: TRBJ2-5
len: 16

CDR3nt: TGTGCCAGCAGTAGGGAACAGCACTACGAGCAGTACTTC
CDR3aa: CASSREQHYEQYF
v_gene: TRBV6-6
d_gene: NA
abundance: medium-sized
j_gene: TRBJ2-7
len: 13

CDR3nt: TGTGCCAGCAACTTCCAGGGATCCGGGGAGCTGTTTTTT
CDR3aa: CASNFQGSGELFF
v_gene: TRBV6-6
d_gene: NA
abundance: NA
j_gene: TRBJ2-2
len: 13

CDR3nt: TGCAGCGTTGCCGACAGCAGCAATCAGCCCCAGCATTTT
CDR3aa: CSVADSSNQPQHF
v_gene: TRBV29-1
d_gene: NA
abundance: NA
j_gene: TRBJ1-5
len: 13

CDR3nt: TGTGCCAGCAGCTCCATAGCCGGGGAGCTGTTTTTT
CDR3aa: CASSSIAGELFF
v_gene: TRBV5-4
d_gene: NA
abundance: NA
j_gene: TRBJ2-2
len: 12

CDR3nt: TGTGCCAGCAGTGAATCAGACAGGAGTTATAATGAAAAACTGTTTTTT
CDR3aa: CASSESDRSYNEKLFF
v_gene: TRBV25-1
d_gene: NA
abundance: once
j_gene: TRBJ1-4
len: 16

CDR3nt: TGCAGCGTACCCGGGACAGGGGACTACGAGCAGTACTTC
CDR3aa: CSVPGTGDYEQYF
v_gene: TRBV29-1
d_gene: TRBD1
abundance: NA
j_gene: TRBJ2-7
len: 13

CDR3nt: TGTGCCAGCAGCGCAGGTCAAAAAACACAGTATTTT
CDR3aa: CASSAGQKTQYF
v_gene: TRBV9
d_gene: NA
abundance: NA
j_gene: TRBJ2-3
len: 12

CDR3nt: TGTGCCATCAGACCAAACACCATATATTTT
CDR3aa: CAIRPNTIYF
v_gene: TRBV10-3
d_gene: NA
abundance: NA
j_gene: TRBJ1-3
len: 10

CDR3nt: TGTGCCAGCAGCACGACAGGGAGGGCTTTCTTT
CDR3aa: CASSTTGRAFF
v_gene: TRBV27
d_gene: TRBD1
abundance: NA
j_gene: TRBJ1-1
len: 11

CDR3nt: TGTGCCAGCAGCTCATCCTACGAGCAGTACTTC
CDR3aa: CASSSSYEQYF
v_gene: TRBV5-6
d_gene: NA
abundance: once
j_gene: TRBJ2-7
len: 11

CDR3nt: TGTGCCAGCAGCGGTCGACTAGCGGAGCAGTTCTTC
CDR3aa: CASSGRLAEQFF
v_gene: TRBV13
d_gene: TRBD2
abundance: NA
j_gene: TRBJ2-1
len: 12

CDR3nt: TGTGCCAGCTCACCGGAGGGTGTTGGGTACAATGAGCAGTTCTTC
CDR3aa: CASSPEGVGYNEQFF
v_gene: TRBV18
d_gene: NA
abundance: NA
j_gene: TRBJ2-1
len: 15

CDR3nt: TGTGCCAGCGCCCCTAGTTGGAGCGGAAAAGTCCAAGAGACCCAGTACTTC
CDR3aa: CASAPSWSGKVQETQYF
v_gene: TRBV6-4
d_gene: NA
abundance: few
j_gene: TRBJ2-5
len: 17

CDR3nt: TGTGCCAGCAGCGCGGGGGTCTCCTCTAACACTGAAGCTTTCTTT
CDR3aa: CASSAGVSSNTEAFF
v_gene: TRBV11-2
d_gene: NA
abundance: once
j_gene: TRBJ1-1
len: 15

CDR3nt: TGTGCCAGCAGCGTAGGGGGAGCGAATGGCTACACCTTC
CDR3aa: CASSVGGANGYTF
v_gene: TRBV9
d_gene: NA
abundance: NA
j_gene: TRBJ1-2
len: 13

CDR3nt: TGTGCCATCAGTGGGACAGGGGGCTCTGAAGCTTTCTTT
CDR3aa: CAISGTGGSEAFF
v_gene: TRBV10-3
d_gene: TRBD1
abundance: NA
j_gene: TRBJ1-1
len: 13

CDR3nt: TGTGCCAGCAGTCTGAGACAGAAGGGGGATGAAAAACTGTTTTTT
CDR3aa: CASSLRQKGDEKLFF
v_gene: TRBV25-1
d_gene: NA
abundance: NA
j_gene: TRBJ1-4
len: 15

CDR3nt: TGTGCCAGCAGCCGGGACAGGGGCCACGAGCAGTACTTC
CDR3aa: CASSRDRGHEQYF
v_gene: TRBV27
d_gene: TRBD1
abundance: NA
j_gene: TRBJ2-7
len: 13

CDR3nt: TGTGCCAGCAGCTTAGCTAGCGGGGCGTACAATGAGCAGTTCTTC
CDR3aa: CASSLASGAYNEQFF
v_gene: TRBV7-9
d_gene: TRBD2
abundance: few
j_gene: TRBJ2-1
len: 15

CDR3nt: TGTGCCAGCAGTGAAGGGTTACTAGCGGGAGTGACAGATACGCAGTATTTT
CDR3aa: CASSEGLLAGVTDTQYF
v_gene: TRBV6-1
d_gene: TRBD2
abundance: NA
j_gene: TRBJ2-3
len: 17

CDR3nt: TGTGCCAGCAGCCCCACGGCCCGGGCCCCCAATGAGCAGTTCTTC
CDR3aa: CASSPTARAPNEQFF
v_gene: TRBV9
d_gene: NA
abundance: NA
j_gene: TRBJ2-1
len: 15

CDR3nt: TGCGCCAGCAGCCATGGTACGGGCCCAGCCAGGGGCTACACCTTC
CDR3aa: CASSHGTGPARGYTF
v_gene: TRBV4-1
d_gene: NA
abundance: NA
j_gene: TRBJ1-2
len: 15

CDR3nt: TGTGCCAGCAGCCCGGACAGGGGTACCTCCTACGAGCAGTACTTC
CDR3aa: CASSPDRGTSYEQYF
v_gene: TRBV11-2
d_gene: TRBD1
abundance: NA
j_gene: TRBJ2-7
len: 15

CDR3nt: TGCAGCGTTGATGTTAGCGGATTTAACACCGGGGAGCTGTTTTTT
CDR3aa: CSVDVSGFNTGELFF
v_gene: TRBV29-1
d_gene: NA
abundance: NA
j_gene: TRBJ2-2
len: 15

CDR3nt: TGCGCCAGCAGCCAACACCACGGGACAGCAGATTTAGCGACCCAGTACTTC
CDR3aa: CASSQHHGTADLATQYF
v_gene: TRBV4-1
d_gene: TRBD1
abundance: NA
j_gene: TRBJ2-5
len: 17

CDR3nt: TGTGCCAGCAGTTTTGGCGGGGTCCAAGAGACCCAGTACTTC
CDR3aa: CASSFGGVQETQYF
v_gene: TRBV28
d_gene: NA
abundance: NA
j_gene: TRBJ2-5
len: 14

CDR3nt: TGTGCCAGCAGCTTCACAGGGATATACGAGCAGTACTTC
CDR3aa: CASSFTGIYEQYF
v_gene: TRBV7-9
d_gene: NA
abundance: once
j_gene: TRBJ2-7
len: 13

CDR3nt: TGCGCCAGCAGCGATCGCCCGGGACTAGCGCGGGAGCAGTACTTC
CDR3aa: CASSDRPGLAREQYF
v_gene: TRBV4-1
d_gene: TRBD2
abundance: NA
j_gene: TRBJ2-7
len: 15

CDR3nt: TGTGCCAGCAGTTTCCCCCTCAACAGATCCTACGAGCAGTACTTC
CDR3aa: CASSFPLNRSYEQYF
v_gene: TRBV28
d_gene: NA
abundance: once
j_gene: TRBJ2-7
len: 15

CDR3nt: TGTGCCAGCTCACCCTGGGAACAGGGAGTGGGCAATGAGCAGTTCTTC
CDR3aa: CASSPWEQGVGNEQFF
v_gene: TRBV18
d_gene: NA
abundance: NA
j_gene: TRBJ2-1
len: 16

CDR3nt: TGTGCCAGCCAGGGGGCGAACACTGAAGCTTTCTTT
CDR3aa: CASQGANTEAFF
v_gene: TRBV7-9
d_gene: TRBD1
abundance: NA
j_gene: TRBJ1-1
len: 12

CDR3nt: TGTGCCTGGAGTGATATAGGGGGAGGCGAGCAGTACTTC
CDR3aa: CAWSDIGGGEQYF
v_gene: TRBV30
d_gene: NA
abundance: NA
j_gene: TRBJ2-7
len: 13

CDR3nt: TGTGCCTGGACCCTGGACAGGTCCACTGAAGCTTTCTTT
CDR3aa: CAWTLDRSTEAFF
v_gene: TRBV30
d_gene: TRBD1
abundance: NA
j_gene: TRBJ1-1
len: 13

CDR3nt: TGTGCCAGCAGTACAGGGTGGATTGCCGGGGAGCTGTTTTTT
CDR3aa: CASSTGWIAGELFF
v_gene: TRBV27
d_gene: NA
abundance: NA
j_gene: TRBJ2-2
len: 14

CDR3nt: TGTGCCAGCAGCTCTCAGGGGATGACCATATATTTT
CDR3aa: CASSSQGMTIYF
v_gene: TRBV5-4
d_gene: NA
abundance: few
j_gene: TRBJ1-3
len: 12

CDR3nt: TGTGCCAGCAGCTTAGGGACGAGGGGCCGGAGCACAGATACGCAGTATTTT
CDR3aa: CASSLGTRGRSTDTQYF
v_gene: TRBV7-9
d_gene: NA
abundance: NA
j_gene: TRBJ2-3
len: 17

CDR3nt: TGTGCCAGCAGGTCTAACTCTGGGGCCAACGTCCTGACTTTC
CDR3aa: CASRSNSGANVLTF
v_gene: TRBV27
d_gene: NA
abundance: NA
j_gene: TRBJ2-6
len: 14

CDR3nt: TGTGCCAGCAGTTTCCTCGGGGCGCAGTTCTTC
CDR3aa: CASSFLGAQFF
v_gene: TRBV27
d_gene: NA
abundance: NA
j_gene: TRBJ2-1
len: 11

CDR3nt: TGTGCCACCAGCAGGGGGACAGGGGAAGGCGGCTACACCTTC
CDR3aa: CATSRGTGEGGYTF
v_gene: TRBV15
d_gene: TRBD1
abundance: NA
j_gene: TRBJ1-2
len: 14

CDR3nt: TGTGCCAGCAGCTTGCCAAGCGTCGAACGCGGCGCTGAAGCTTTCTTT
CDR3aa: CASSLPSVERGAEAFF
v_gene: TRBV7-9
d_gene: NA
abundance: NA
j_gene: TRBJ1-1
len: 16

CDR3nt: TGTGCCATCAGTGTGGGTGGTCAGCCCCAGCATTTT
CDR3aa: CAISVGGQPQHF
v_gene: TRBV10-3
d_gene: NA
abundance: once
j_gene: TRBJ1-5
len: 12

CDR3nt: TGTGCCAGCAGAGAAACCCGAGGCGAGGGGACCCAGTACTTC
CDR3aa: CASRETRGEGTQYF
v_gene: TRBV7-8
d_gene: NA
abundance: NA
j_gene: TRBJ2-5
len: 14